These 25 T cell receptor beta chains were sequenced from one sample in a study of blood T cell repertoires in COVID-19. This table comes from immunoSEQ multiplex PCR, and its TCRdb copy is limited to in-frame clones, with some not included. The table shows roughly 250,000 clones, with around 89% occurring only once. What was sequenced was PBMCs or T cells enriched from blood (not recorded which). These receptors were taken from a middle-aged man who had recovered from COVID-19.

This chain links TRBV29-1 with TRBJ1-2; 8 nucleotides agree with TRBD1. The CDR3 is 15 amino acids. Germline V lookup: CDR1 SQVTM, CDR2 ANQGSEA. Trimming at V came to 4 bases and at J to 3 bases, leaving 10 bases not matched to a gene. The CDR3 is CSVGGGQGRYYGYTF. The CDR3 nucleotides read TGCAGCGTTGGTGGCGGACAGGGTCGATACTATGGCTACACCTTC.

The rearrangement links TRBV29-1 to TRBJ1-2, with TRBD1 as a possible D gene (5 bases). Germline CDR1 SQVTM, CDR2 ANQGSEA. The CDR3 contains 12 residues. Trimming took 4 bases from V and 4 from J, leaving 10 bases between them. DNA for the CDR3: TGCAGCGTTGCCAGGGCGCGCTATGGCTACACCTTC. It specifies CSVARARYGYTF. Variable domain in full (rest from reference TRBV29-1 and TRBJ1-2): SAVISQKPSRDICQRGTSLTIQCQVDSQVTMMFWYRQQPGQSLTLIATANQGSEATYESGFVIDKFPISRPNLTFSTLTVSNMSPEDSSIYLCSVARARYGYTFGSGTRLTVV.

V is TRBV5-1 and J is TRBJ1-1; maybe TRBD1 (5 bases). Germline V gene data show CDR1 as SGHRS and CDR2 as YFSETQ. V lost 0 bases, J lost 1 base, and 7 bases lay in between. The CDR3 is made up of 14 amino acids. The CDR3 DNA reads as TGCGCCAGCAGCTTGGGACAGAGGAACACTGAAGCTTTCTTT. This codes for CASSLGQRNTEAFF.

V usage is TRBV6-6 and J usage is TRBJ1-1, with 10 nucleotides matching TRBD1. In germline, CDR1 is MNHNY, CDR2 SVGAGI (reference sequence). This CDR3 spans 16 amino acids. V lost 5 bases and J lost 0; bases outside the gene matches: 6. The CDR3 region is CASSDWTGGLNTEAFF. DNA of the CDR3: TGTGCCAGCAGTGACTGGACAGGGGGTTTGAACACTGAAGCTTTCTTT.

The chain couples TRBV5-6 to TRBJ1-1, with 8 bases that match TRBD1. Trimming at V came to 4 bases and at J to 3 bases, leaving 2 bases not matched to a gene. The CDR3 runs to 13 residues. Germline V gene sequence: CDR1 SGHDT, CDR2 YYEEEE. CDR3 protein: CASSPDRDTEAFF. DNA for the CDR3: TGTGCCAGCAGCCCGGACAGGGACACTGAAGCTTTCTTT.

This clone turned up a few times. The rearrangement uses TRBV29-1 and TRBJ2-1; 14 bases align to TRBD2. CDR1 SQVTM and CDR2 ANQGSEA come from the germline V gene. V trimming: 0 bases; J trimming: 7 bases; junction bases outside the gene matches: 8. The CDR3 spans 17 residues. The chain's CDR3 is CSVEDLTSGRAGNEQFF. The CDR3 DNA follows: TGCAGCGTTGAAGATTTGACTAGCGGGAGGGCCGGAAATGAGCAGTTCTTC.

This rearrangement joins TRBV10-2 to TRBJ1-5; 9 nucleotides line up with TRBD1. V lost 5 bases, J lost 9 bases, and 5 bases stayed unmatched. CDR1 and CDR2 from the germline V gene are WSHSY and SAAADI. CDR3 size: 13 residues. CDR3 protein: CASSRDRVAPQHF. CDR3 nucleotide sequence: TGCGCCAGCAGTCGGGACAGGGTGGCGCCCCAGCATTTT.

The chain links TRBV27 to TRBJ2-7; 12 bases are shared with TRBD2. CDR3 size: 18 residues. Germline assignment: CDR1 MNHEY and CDR2 SMNVEV (reference sequence). V shed 3 bases, J shed 2 bases, and the junction held 11 bases outside the gene matches. In nucleotides, the CDR3 is TGTGCCAGCAGTTTTTCCAGGACTAGCGGGATTTTAACCTACGAGCAGTACTTC. Translating gives CASSFSRTSGILTYEQYF.

This clone has more than one count but fewer than ten. The CDR3 loop reads CASSQDLRGRAYNEQFF. The CDR3 nucleotides are TGTGCCAGCAGCCAAGATCTCCGCGGGAGGGCCTACAATGAGCAGTTCTTC. The rearrangement uses TRBV4-2 and TRBJ2-1, with 9 bases that match TRBD2. Germline lookup yields CDR1 LGHNA and CDR2 YNFKEQ. V lost 0 bases, J lost 2 bases, and 5 bases stayed unmatched. The CDR3 is 17 residues long.

The J gene is TRBJ1-1, the V gene TRBV21-1; the tabulated D call, TRBD1, remains unverified against the DNA. TRBV21-1 is shown as a pseudogene. This CDR3 region has 13 residues. The CDR3 reads CASSTRDTTEAFF. In nucleotides, the CDR3 is TGTGCCAGCAGCACCAGGGACACCACTGAAGCTTTCTTT.

The chain has TRBV24-1 and TRBJ2-1, with 12 nucleotides matching TRBD1. Trimming at V came to 7 bases and at J to 9 bases, leaving 9 bases not matched to a gene. This CDR3 is 15 amino acids long. Germline assignment: CDR1 KGHDR and CDR2 SFDVKD. CDR3 sequence reads: CATRGRGTGGTEQFF. CDR3 in DNA: TGTGCCACCAGGGGCCGGGGGACAGGGGGCACTGAGCAGTTCTTC.

The chain recombines TRBV28 with TRBJ1-2; possibly TRBD1 for D (5 bases). Germline V gene sequence: CDR1 MDHEN, CDR2 SYDVKM. V dropped 2 bases and J dropped 6 bases, with 10 bases sitting between them. The CDR3 loop spans 13 amino acids. The CDR3 DNA sequence: TGTGCCAGCAGTTTAACCAGGGAGGATGGCTACACCTTC. Its translation is CASSLTREDGYTF.

The chain carries TRBV4-1 and TRBJ1-2, with D possibly TRBD1 on 6 matching bases. CDR3 size: 15 residues. The germline CDR1 and CDR2 sequences are MGHRA and YSYEKL. V lost 6 bases, J lost 8 bases, and 22 bases lay in between. This CDR3 reads CASRRRQAPGSGYTF. DNA for the CDR3: TGCGCCAGCAGGCGAAGACAGGCTCCAGGTTCGGGCTACACCTTC.

The chain couples TRBV18 to TRBJ1-2; 8 nucleotides agree with TRBD1. V lost 4 bases, J lost 1 base, and 5 bases stayed unmatched. CDR3 length: 15 amino acids. Germline lookup yields CDR1 KGHSH and CDR2 LQKENI. CDR3 coding DNA: TGTGCCAGCTCACGCGAGGACAGGGTTAACTATGGCTACACCTTC. It codes for CASSREDRVNYGYTF.

This chain joins TRBV29-1 and TRBJ2-1, with 8 bases that match TRBD2. This CDR3 has 15 amino acids. The junction had 9 bases not matched to a gene; V was cut back by 3 bases and J by 5 bases. Germline CDR1 and CDR2: SQVTM and ANQGSEA. The CDR3 DNA sequence: TGCAGCGTTGAGTTCGGAGCGGGAGAGGACAATGAGCAGTTCTTC. This gives the protein CSVEFGAGEDNEQFF.

This clone was picked up a small number of times. This rearrangement joins TRBV5-6 to TRBJ2-7, with 10 bases fitting TRBD2. The CDR3 is 15 amino acids. V was pared by 4 bases and J by 3 bases, with 7 bases of the junction left unmatched. CDR1 and CDR2 from the germline V gene are SGHDT and YYEEEE. The CDR3 DNA sequence: TGTGCCAGCAGCATCGGGACTAGCGCAGTCTACGAGCAGTACTTC. It codes for CASSIGTSAVYEQYF.

J is TRBJ2-7 and V is TRBV19, with 10 bases identical to TRBD1. This CDR3 region has 20 residues. After removal of 6 bases from V and 3 bases from J, the junction contained 23 bases not matched to a gene. Germline loops: CDR1 LNHDA, CDR2 SQIVND (reference sequence). In nucleotides, the CDR3 is TGTGCCAGTAGCCCCAGGTTCCTGTTCTATGGGGACAGGGGCTACTACGAGCAGTACTTC. The encoded protein is CASSPRFLFYGDRGYYEQYF. Complete variable domain (other parts from reference TRBV19 and TRBJ2-7): DGGITQSPKYLFRKEGQNVTLSCEQNLNHDAMYWYRQDPGQGLRLIYYSQIVNDFQKGDIAEGYSVSREKKESFPLTVTSAQKNPTAFYLCASSPRFLFYGDRGYYEQYFGPGTRLTVT.

V gene TRBV2 combines with J gene TRBJ1-1, with D tentatively TRBD1 (6 bases). Germline assignment: CDR1 SNHLY and CDR2 FYNNEI. The CDR3 is 13 residues long. The ends were cut back, 6 bases at V and 4 bases at J, with 12 bases in the middle. The DNA of the CDR3 is TGTGCCAGCAGCGCTACAGGGCTCACTGAAGCTTTCTTT. As protein: CASSATGLTEAFF.

The rearrangement joins TRBV18 to TRBJ2-2, with D perhaps TRBD2 (6 bases). The CDR3 totals 17 residues. Germline-derived CDR1 and CDR2 are KGHSH and LQKENI. V shed 4 bases and J shed 4 bases, with 19 bases lying between them. CDR3 DNA sequence: TGTGCCAGCTCACTAGAACCGGGACTGGTCCTCACCGGGGAGCTGTTTTTT. Its protein is CASSLEPGLVLTGELFF.

This CDR3 reads CASSSQVMNTEAFF. CDR3 nucleotide sequence: TGTGCCAGCTCATCGCAGGTTATGAACACTGAAGCTTTCTTT. The rearrangement links TRBV18 to TRBJ1-1, with unresolved D. Trimming stripped 5 bases from V and 0 bases from J, with 10 bases between. Germline-derived CDR1 and CDR2 are KGHSH and LQKENI. The CDR3 runs to 14 residues.

The chain has TRBV5-1 and TRBJ2-7, with 7 bases identical to TRBD1. The CDR3 has 15 residues. Unmatched junction bases numbered 11, after V lost 5 bases and J lost 3 bases. From germline, CDR1 is SGHRS and CDR2 YFSETQ. As DNA, the CDR3 is TGCGCCAGCAGTGTCGACCCCGGGACAGTCTACGAGCAGTACTTC. Encoded protein: CASSVDPGTVYEQYF.

The rearrangement joins TRBV9 to TRBJ2-2; D call uncertain. V was pared by 0 bases and J by 5 bases, with 8 bases between. Germline CDR1 and CDR2: SGDLS and YYNGEE. This CDR3 has 14 residues. The CDR3 sequence: CASSVGSSTGELFF. Here the CDR3 DNA reads TGTGCCAGCAGCGTAGGGAGCTCAACCGGGGAGCTGTTTTTT.

This clone was observed a few times. This rearrangement joins TRBV19 to TRBJ2-2, with unresolved D. The CDR3 is 14 amino acids. Germline CDR1 is LNHDA and CDR2 is SQIVND (reference sequence). Trimming stripped 3 bases from V and 2 bases from J, with 7 bases between. For the CDR3, the DNA is TGTGCCAGTAGTATGCGACACAACACCGGGGAGCTGTTTTTT. Its protein product is CASSMRHNTGELFF.

The chain joins TRBV5-1 to TRBJ2-7, with 11 bases matching TRBD2. Germline V gene data show CDR1 as SGHRS and CDR2 as YFSETQ. The CDR3 covers 15 residues. The V segment lost 4 bases and the J segment 5 bases; nucleotides outside the gene matches: 8. The CDR3: CASSLTSGSYHEQYF. The CDR3, as DNA: TGCGCCAGCAGCCTTACTAGCGGGAGCTACCACGAGCAGTACTTC.

This rearrangement joins TRBV4-3 to TRBJ1-1; D not resolved. Trimming shortened V by 3 bases and J by 5 bases, and 13 bases separated the two germline ends. Germline V gene lookup returns CDR1 LGHNA and CDR2 YSLEER. The CDR3 runs 14 residues. The CDR3 protein is CASSQQPGLTEAFF. CDR3 nucleotide sequence: TGCGCCAGCAGCCAGCAACCCGGGTTAACTGAAGCTTTCTTT.